The clone carrying this T cell receptor beta chain was seen repeatedly, ten times or more. Its antigen is currently unknown. These data are taken from a study of identical twins. Study results and limitations: It was cross-sectional statistical analysis, not following the same donors, that the conclusions relied on. Twins' excess sharing was less marked for out-of-frame beta sequences. Clonotypes of the beta chain that were abundant in cord blood carried fewer insertions (memory repertoires showed none).

Losses at the gene ends were 2 bases for V and 6 bases for J; bases not matched to a gene: 11. This CDR3 is 17 amino acids long. Per the germline V gene, CDR1 is MGHRA and CDR2 is YSYEKL. Template switching added a universal primer site, and cDNA bore unique molecular identifiers. MiXCR, run by TCRdb on the 5' RACE reads, gives a single entry per CDR3 protein. The data contain 450,000 or so distinct CDR3 sequences, 14% of them singletons. In addition, the sample was reused for a study of yellow fever vaccine responses in identical twins.

The V and J genes are TRBV4-1 and TRBJ2-1; 9 bases are shared with TRBD2. The sample comprised CD4+ T cells sorted from blood. The sequence was collected from a young woman in good health. The CDR3 region has the DNA TGCGCCAGCAGCCAATTCGGTGATAGCGGGAGTCTCAATGAGCAGTTCTTC. As protein: CASSQFGDSGSLNEQFF.